This TCR beta chain was profiled in a study of T cell repertoires in cytomegalovirus infection. As for the study in general: Matching HLA type, along with CMV infection, was indicated by public TCR beta signatures. Findings and caveats of the study: The ex vivo response was dominated by HLA-C-restricted CMV-specific TCR beta clonotypes.

This clonotype was seen only a few times. As yet, its antigen is unknown. One entry per CDR3 protein, called by TCRdb with MiXCR from the reads. The data contain some 940,000 distinct CDR3 sequences, about a third of them singletons. Trimming cost V 3 bases and J 3 bases, with 13 bases left between them. The CDR3 runs 15 residues. The germline V gene encodes CDR1 SNHLY and CDR2 FYNNEI. Sequenced here: cultured CD8+ T cells from PBMCs, sampled from culture after CMV antigen stimulation. The TCR was taken from a human donor in good health (CMV status not recorded). Some clones in this sample may be carry-over from other donors' samples. The V call is TRBV2, the J call TRBJ2-3; tentatively, D is TRBD1 (5 bases). Here the CDR3 DNA reads TGTGCCAGCAGTGAGGGTTTAGGGGTGACAGATACGCAGTATTTT. It specifies CASSEGLGVTDTQYF.